This T cell receptor (beta chain) was observed in a study of T-cell memory formation after mild COVID-19. The CDR3 contains 18 residues. Germline CDR1 and CDR2: SGHVS and FNYEAQ. V was pared by 5 bases and J by 1 base, with 21 bases between. TCRdb re-called the 5' RACE reads through MiXCR, storing one row per CDR3 protein. The profile shows about 58,000 distinct CDR3 sequences, 25% to 35% of them singletons. The sequence was obtained from a man between 18 and 29 years old who had mild COVID-19 (a few samples of this study predate the infection). Cell type and time point are not known. The source material was PBMCs or a T cell subset sorted from them (not recorded which). This chain connects TRBV7-6 to TRBJ2-1; no firm D call. CDR3 sequence (DNA): TGTGCCAGCAGCCCATTCGCGCTAAGAGGCTTATCCTACAATGAGCAGTTCTTC. As protein: CASSPFALRGLSYNEQFF.